These 2 T cell receptor beta chains were all obtained from the same sample, sequenced in a study of cytomegalovirus exposure and HLA in healthy donors. The table came from immunoSEQ multiplex PCR; TCRdb's copy has only in-frame clones and leaves some out. Of 65,000 to 95,000 clones in the sample, under 95% are singletons; the top ten hold 3% to 4.5%. Sequenced: PBMCs. The receptor set was obtained from a woman in her twenties or thirties in good health and CMV-seronegative.

This clone was observed a few times. The chain is built from TRBV15 and TRBJ2-7, with a tentative D call TRBD1 (7 bases). Germline V gene data show CDR1 as LNHNV and CDR2 as YYDKDF (reference sequence). V gave up 2 bases and J gave up 4 bases, with 12 bases separating them. This CDR3 spans 14 amino acids. CDR3 bases: TGTGCCACCAGCAGATCAGGGGGGCCTTACGAGCAGTACTTC. Its protein is CATSRSGGPYEQYF.

The rearrangement links TRBV5-1 to TRBJ1-2; D might be TRBD1 (6 bases). V gave up 0 bases and J gave up 5 bases, with 8 bases separating them. CDR3 length: 13 amino acids. CDR1 is SGHRS, CDR2 YFSETQ, per germline. In DNA, the CDR3 is TGCGCCAGCAGCTTGGGACAGGATTATGGCTACACCTTC. Translated: CASSLGQDYGYTF. Combining the CDR3 with reference TRBV5-1 and TRBJ1-2 gives the whole variable domain KAGVTQTPRYLIKTRGQQVTLSCSPISGHRSVSWYQQTPGQGLQFLFEYFSETQRNKGNFPGRFSGRQFSNSRSEMNVSTLELGDSALYLCASSLGQDYGYTFGSGTRLTVV.